The 24 T cell receptor beta chains below all came from one sample that was sequenced in a study of T-cell reconstitution after alpha-beta-depleted transplantation in children. Preparation of the TCRbeta library used unique molecular identifiers. TCRdb re-derived calls from the PCR reads in MiXCR, one entry per CDR3 protein. This table has roughly 420,000 distinct CDR3 sequences, 15% to 20% appearing once. The sequencing here drew on PBMCs, mostly from graft donor cells, taken 360 days after TCRalphabeta/CD19-depleted stem cell transplant. Every receptor here comes from a boy in the first two years of life who had a stem cell transplant for Wiskott-Aldrich syndrome, so the T cells may come from the graft donor.

This clonotype has just a few counts. The V and J genes are TRBV18 and TRBJ2-7; D may be TRBD1 (5 bases). Trimming shortened V by 2 bases and J by 4 bases, and 9 bases separated the two germline ends. Looked up from germline, CDR1 is KGHSH and CDR2 is LQKENI. This CDR3 is built from 13 residues. The CDR3 DNA reads TGTGCCAGCTCACCATGGGGCTTATACGAGCAGTACTTC. This gives the protein CASSPWGLYEQYF.

The rearrangement joins TRBV29-1 to TRBJ2-5; D ambiguous. V shed 5 bases and J shed 5 bases, with 15 bases lying between them. The germline V gene has CDR1 SQVTM and CDR2 ANQGSEA. The CDR3 is 13 amino acids. CDR3 region: CSVYNWVVETQYF. The CDR3, as DNA: TGCAGCGTTTACAATTGGGTTGTGGAGACCCAGTACTTC.

The V gene is TRBV5-1, the J gene TRBJ2-5, with a tentative D call TRBD1 (5 bases). There are 14 residues in the CDR3. CDR1 SGHRS and CDR2 YFSETQ come from the germline V gene. V was shortened by 4 bases and J by 1 base, with 11 bases between the two germline ends. CDR3 sequence (DNA): TGCGCCAGCAGCAACACAGGTATCCAAGAGACCCAGTACTTC. This encodes CASSNTGIQETQYF.

This clonotype was seen a handful of times. J is TRBJ2-5 and V is TRBV7-2; D not certain. The germline gives CDR1 SGHTA, CDR2 FQGNSA. This CDR3 is 13 amino acids long. The V end was cut by 0 bases, the J end by 5 bases, with 7 bases between. This CDR3 is CASSLALFETQYF. The CDR3, as DNA: TGTGCCAGCAGCTTAGCGCTTTTCGAGACCCAGTACTTC.

This clonotype was picked up many times. V is TRBV3-1 and J is TRBJ2-2, with a tentative D call TRBD2 (5 bases). Germline V gene lookup returns CDR1 LGHDT and CDR2 YNNKEL (reference sequence). The V gene lost 1 base and the J gene lost 1 base, with 7 bases spanning the gap. The CDR3 loop spans 15 amino acids. The CDR3 DNA is TGTGCCAGCAGCCAAGTACTAGTGAACACCGGGGAGCTGTTTTTT. Amino acid sequence: CASSQVLVNTGELFF.

The chain is built from TRBV7-9 and TRBJ2-7; D may match TRBD1 or TRBD2 (5 bases each). Germline CDR1 and CDR2: SEHNR and FQNEAQ (reference sequence). Trimming took 5 bases from V and 0 from J, leaving 11 bases between them. There are 14 residues in the CDR3. Here the CDR3 reads CASSVTGGSYEQYF. DNA for the CDR3: TGTGCCAGCAGCGTTACTGGGGGCTCCTACGAGCAGTACTTC.

The CDR3 DNA sequence: TGTGCCAGCAACCCTGGGGCTAGCGGGAGGACCGGGGAGCTGTTTTTT. Its protein is CASNPGASGRTGELFF. This chain links TRBV12-3 or TRBV12-4 with TRBJ2-2; TRBD2 agrees at 11 bases. This CDR3 contains 16 residues. The V and J ends lost 7 bases and 5 bases, in that order; junction bases with no gene match: 9.

This clonotype showed up just a few times. J is TRBJ2-1 and V is TRBV28; D is ambiguous. V was shortened by 5 bases and J by 10 bases, with 9 bases between the two germline ends. Looked up from germline, CDR1 is MDHEN and CDR2 is SYDVKM. The CDR3 extends over 11 amino acids. DNA of the CDR3: TGTGCCAGCAGTAGTCTACGCGAGCAGTTCTTC. Residues: CASSSLREQFF.

This clonotype was detected only a few times. The chain uses TRBV6-2 or TRBV6-3 and TRBJ2-5; a weak D match, TRBD2 (6 bases). The CDR3 covers 16 residues. V lost 1 base and J lost 5, with 17 bases in between. Per the germline V gene, CDR1 is MNHEY and CDR2 is SVGEGT. The CDR3 DNA reads as TGTGCCAGCAGTTACTGGGGGACTCTTCCGGAGGAGACCCAGTACTTC. Translated: CASSYWGTLPEETQYF.

V and J are TRBV19 and TRBJ1-5, with TRBD1 identical over 9 bases. The CDR3 runs to 14 residues. The germline V gene encodes CDR1 LNHDA and CDR2 SQIVND (reference sequence). Trimming removed 6 bases from V and 7 bases from J; junction bases left unmatched: 7. CDR3 amino acids: CASRKQGAGQPQHF. CDR3 nucleotides: TGTGCCAGTAGGAAACAGGGGGCAGGGCAGCCCCAGCATTTT.

The chain links TRBV7-9 to TRBJ2-3; the D gene could be TRBD1 or TRBD2 (5 bases each). The CDR3 extends over 15 amino acids. V lost 5 bases and J lost 0, with 12 bases in between. CDR1 and CDR2 from the germline V gene are SEHNR and FQNEAQ (reference sequence). The DNA for the CDR3 is TGTGCCAGCAGCACCCGGGACCCTAGCACAGATACGCAGTATTTT. Amino acid sequence: CASSTRDPSTDTQYF.

V gene TRBV7-2 combines with J gene TRBJ2-7; no clear D gene. CDR3 length: 12 amino acids. The germline CDR1 and CDR2 sequences are SGHTA and FQGNSA. The V and J ends lost 1 base and 6 bases respectively, with 7 bases between them. The chain's CDR3 is CASSLGGCEQYF. In nucleotides, the CDR3 is TGTGCCAGCAGCTTAGGTGGTTGCGAGCAGTACTTC.

This chain joins TRBV12-3 or TRBV12-4 and TRBJ2-6; weak D call: TRBD1 (5 bases). This CDR3 spans 16 amino acids. The ends were cut back, 3 bases at V and 0 bases at J, with 9 bases in the middle. CDR3 region: CASSFYRTSGANVLTF. The DNA for the CDR3 is TGTGCCAGCAGTTTCTACAGGACCTCTGGGGCCAACGTCCTGACTTTC.

The chain links TRBV24-1 to TRBJ2-2; D ambiguous. The germline CDR1 and CDR2 sequences are KGHDR and SFDVKD. V was clipped by 4 bases and J by 7 bases, with 9 bases between them. CDR3 size: 13 residues. CDR3: CATSDFRNGELFF. The CDR3 DNA sequence: TGTGCCACCAGTGACTTCCGAAACGGGGAGCTGTTTTTT.

This clonotype came up a few times. V gene TRBV5-6 combines with J gene TRBJ2-2; 7 bases map to TRBD2. The germline V gene encodes CDR1 SGHDT and CDR2 YYEEEE. The V segment lost 0 bases and the J segment 0 bases; nucleotides outside the gene matches: 5. This CDR3 has 17 amino acids. CDR3 residues: CASSLGVAGPNTGELFF. CDR3 nucleotide sequence: TGTGCCAGCAGCTTGGGGGTAGCGGGCCCGAACACCGGGGAGCTGTTTTTT.

This chain links TRBV28 with TRBJ2-7, with a tentative D call TRBD1 (5 bases). V was trimmed by 8 bases and J by 7 bases, leaving 12 bases between them. This CDR3 has 11 amino acids. The germline V gene encodes CDR1 MDHEN and CDR2 SYDVKM. The CDR3 nucleotides read TGTGCCAGCTGGGCAGGGCAAGAGCAGTACTTC. Protein product: CASWAGQEQYF.

This chain links TRBV2 with TRBJ2-1, with TRBD1 as a possible D gene (6 bases). Trimming left V 7 bases short and J 6 bases short, with 19 bases between. Germline CDR1 reads SNHLY; CDR2 reads FYNNEI. The CDR3 loop spans 15 amino acids. Here the CDR3 reads CASTGTRTLGNEQFF. The CDR3 DNA is TGTGCCAGCACGGGGACAAGGACCCTTGGCAATGAGCAGTTCTTC.

This clonotype was seen a few times. The rearrangement links TRBV5-1 to TRBJ1-5, with a weak D call TRBD1 (5 bases). The CDR3 is made up of 14 amino acids. V was trimmed by 4 bases and J by 9 bases, leaving 17 bases between them. The germline V gene encodes CDR1 SGHRS and CDR2 YFSETQ. CDR3 residues: CASSPGLIGGPQHF. The CDR3 DNA reads TGCGCCAGCAGCCCTGGACTTATCGGGGGGCCCCAGCATTTT.

The genes are TRBV7-9 and TRBJ2-3, with D possibly being TRBD2 (5 bases). V lost 11 bases and J 1 base, leaving 10 bases between the germline ends. This CDR3 contains 12 residues. The germline V gene encodes CDR1 SEHNR and CDR2 FQNEAQ (reference sequence). CDR3 region: CAELRGTDTQYF. CDR3 nucleotide sequence: TGTGCCGAATTGAGGGGCACAGATACGCAGTATTTT.

The gene calls are TRBV5-1 and TRBJ2-1; unclear D gene. The CDR3 is 15 amino acids. The ends were cut back, 4 bases at V and 0 bases at J, with 11 bases in the middle. Germline CDR1 is SGHRS and CDR2 is YFSETQ. This chain's CDR3 is CASSRKFGSYNEQFF. The CDR3 bases are TGCGCCAGCAGCCGAAAATTTGGCTCCTACAATGAGCAGTTCTTC.

This clonotype showed up just a few times. In DNA, the CDR3 is TGCGCCAGCAGTGAGGGGGCCTCCCAGCATTTT. Its protein product is CASSEGASQHF. The rearrangement uses TRBV10-2 and TRBJ1-5, with TRBD1 as a possible D gene (5 bases). This CDR3 spans 11 amino acids. Trimming removed 2 bases from V and 11 bases from J, with 7 bases in between. Germline values: CDR1 WSHSY, CDR2 SAAADI.

This clonotype was counted at least ten times. The V gene is TRBV27, the J gene TRBJ1-1, with D possibly being TRBD1 (5 bases). Trimming took 1 base from V and 6 from J, leaving 6 bases between them. Germline V gene data show CDR1 as MNHEY and CDR2 as SMNVEV (reference sequence). The CDR3 is 12 amino acids. CDR3 loop: CASSLWGAEAFF. DNA of the CDR3: TGTGCCAGCAGTTTATGGGGGGCTGAAGCTTTCTTT.

The chain carries TRBV14 and TRBJ2-1; TRBD2 aligns across 11 bases. The CDR3 totals 20 residues. Germline lookup yields CDR1 SGHDN and CDR2 FVKESK. Trimming cost V 4 bases and J 2 bases; bases outside gene matches: 16. DNA of the CDR3: TGTGCCAGCAGCCCAACACGGCTAGCGGGGGGCATGAATGCCTACAATGAGCAGTTCTTC. It translates to CASSPTRLAGGMNAYNEQFF.

This rearrangement joins TRBV7-9 to TRBJ2-5; 9 bases fit TRBD1. CDR1 is SEHNR, CDR2 FQNEAQ, per germline (reference sequence). The trim removed 4 bases at V and 5 bases at J, leaving 5 bases unmatched. The CDR3 totals 14 residues. CDR3 loop: CASSYGQGRETQYF. The CDR3 DNA is TGTGCCAGCAGCTACGGACAGGGGAGGGAGACCCAGTACTTC.